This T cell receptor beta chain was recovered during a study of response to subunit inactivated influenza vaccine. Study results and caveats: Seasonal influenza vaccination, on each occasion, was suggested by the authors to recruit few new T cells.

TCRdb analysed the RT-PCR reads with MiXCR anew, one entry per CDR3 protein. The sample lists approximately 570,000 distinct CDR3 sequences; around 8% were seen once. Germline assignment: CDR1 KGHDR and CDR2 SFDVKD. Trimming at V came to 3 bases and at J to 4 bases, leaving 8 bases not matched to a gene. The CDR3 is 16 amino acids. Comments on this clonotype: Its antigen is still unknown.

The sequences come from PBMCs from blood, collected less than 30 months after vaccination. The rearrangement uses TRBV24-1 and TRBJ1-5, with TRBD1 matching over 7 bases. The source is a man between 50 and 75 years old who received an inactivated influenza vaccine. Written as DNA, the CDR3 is TGTGCCACCAGTGATCCGACGACAGGGCCTAATCAGCCCCAGCATTTT. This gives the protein CATSDPTTGPNQPQHF.